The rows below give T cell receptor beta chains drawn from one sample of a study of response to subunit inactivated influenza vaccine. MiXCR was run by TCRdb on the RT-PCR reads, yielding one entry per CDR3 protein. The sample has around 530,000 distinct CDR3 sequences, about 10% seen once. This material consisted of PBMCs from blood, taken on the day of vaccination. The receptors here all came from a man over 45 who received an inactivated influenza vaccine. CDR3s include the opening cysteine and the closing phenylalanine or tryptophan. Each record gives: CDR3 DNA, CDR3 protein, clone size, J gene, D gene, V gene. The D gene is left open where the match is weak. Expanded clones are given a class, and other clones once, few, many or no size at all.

cdr3_nt: TGTGCCAGCAGTTTAAGGACTAGCGGGACCAATGAGCAGTTCTTC
cdr3_aa: CASSLRTSGTNEQFF
clone_size: .
j_call: TRBJ2-1
d_call: TRBD2
v_call: TRBV12-3/TRBV12-4

cdr3_nt: TGTGCCAGCAGCTTTACAGGGATTGCTAATGAAAAACTGTTTTTT
cdr3_aa: CASSFTGIANEKLFF
clone_size: few
j_call: TRBJ1-4
d_call: .
v_call: TRBV11-2

cdr3_nt: TGTGCCAGCAGCTCAACCTACAGAACAAAAGAGACCCAGTACTTC
cdr3_aa: CASSSTYRTKETQYF
clone_size: few
j_call: TRBJ2-5
d_call: .
v_call: TRBV27

cdr3_nt: TGTGCCAGCAGTTTGAGGCGGGAGAACACCGGGGAGCTGTTTTTT
cdr3_aa: CASSLRRENTGELFF
clone_size: many
j_call: TRBJ2-2
d_call: .
v_call: TRBV12-3/TRBV12-4

cdr3_nt: TGCGCCAGCAGCTTGGACAGCGGCTACACCTTC
cdr3_aa: CASSLDSGYTF
clone_size: few
j_call: TRBJ1-2
d_call: .
v_call: TRBV5-1

cdr3_nt: TGTGCCAGCAGTGAGCTTCGGGACTACCAAGAGACCCAGTACTTC
cdr3_aa: CASSELRDYQETQYF
clone_size: .
j_call: TRBJ2-5
d_call: .
v_call: TRBV12-3/TRBV12-4

cdr3_nt: TGTGCCAGCAGCTACCGGGACAGGGGAAGCTACGAGCAGTACTTC
cdr3_aa: CASSYRDRGSYEQYF
clone_size: many
j_call: TRBJ2-7
d_call: TRBD1
v_call: TRBV6-5

cdr3_nt: TGTGCCAGCAGCAAGACAGTAACCTCGCGGGATGAGCAGTTCTTC
cdr3_aa: CASSKTVTSRDEQFF
clone_size: many
j_call: TRBJ2-1
d_call: .
v_call: TRBV9

cdr3_nt: TGTGCCAGCAGTTTAGTAGTCTTGTCCGGGGAGCTGTTTTTT
cdr3_aa: CASSLVVLSGELFF
clone_size: many
j_call: TRBJ2-2
d_call: .
v_call: TRBV12-3/TRBV12-4

cdr3_nt: TGCGCCAGCAGCTTGGTTGGTGACAGGGGGCCCGATGAGCAGTTCTTC
cdr3_aa: CASSLVGDRGPDEQFF
clone_size: many
j_call: TRBJ2-1
d_call: TRBD1
v_call: TRBV5-1

cdr3_nt: TGTGCCAGCAGCTTAAGGGCTAGCGGGGCTGAGACCCAGTACTTC
cdr3_aa: CASSLRASGAETQYF
clone_size: .
j_call: TRBJ2-5
d_call: TRBD2
v_call: TRBV7-2

cdr3_nt: TGTGCCAGACAGTACTCGCGCGGCTACACCTTC
cdr3_aa: CARQYSRGYTF
clone_size: .
j_call: TRBJ1-2
d_call: .
v_call: TRBV25-1

cdr3_nt: TGTGCCAGCAGCGTAGGGGGGGGCGGGAGTCACAATGAGCAGTTCTTC
cdr3_aa: CASSVGGGGSHNEQFF
clone_size: few
j_call: TRBJ2-1
d_call: .
v_call: TRBV9

cdr3_nt: TGTGCCAGCAGCTTAGTACTAGCGGGAGTGCACGAGCAGTACTTC
cdr3_aa: CASSLVLAGVHEQYF
clone_size: .
j_call: TRBJ2-7
d_call: TRBD2
v_call: TRBV7-9

cdr3_nt: TGTGCCAGCAGTCCCCATCGACAGCTTACGGCCAAAAACATTCAGTACTTC
cdr3_aa: CASSPHRQLTAKNIQYF
clone_size: .
j_call: TRBJ2-4
d_call: .
v_call: TRBV27

cdr3_nt: TGTGCCAGTAAAGGGAGCACAGATACGCAGTATTTT
cdr3_aa: CASKGSTDTQYF
clone_size: many
j_call: TRBJ2-3
d_call: .
v_call: TRBV12-3/TRBV12-4

cdr3_nt: TGTGCCAGCAGCCCTAGCATGGCGGGAGGGAGGGCCAAAAACATTCAGTACTTC
cdr3_aa: CASSPSMAGGRAKNIQYF
clone_size: .
j_call: TRBJ2-4
d_call: TRBD2
v_call: TRBV11-2

cdr3_nt: TGTGCCACGACAGGGTACCTTCAGGATGAGCAGTTCTTC
cdr3_aa: CATTGYLQDEQFF
clone_size: few
j_call: TRBJ2-1
d_call: TRBD1
v_call: TRBV2

cdr3_nt: TGTGCCAGCAGTTTATACCCTCCCTCACTAGTCCCCGGGAGCACAGATACGCAGTATTTT
cdr3_aa: CASSLYPPSLVPGSTDTQYF
clone_size: .
j_call: TRBJ2-3
d_call: .
v_call: TRBV28

cdr3_nt: TGTGCCAGCAGTGGAACAGGGATGAGAGACACCTTC
cdr3_aa: CASSGTGMRDTF
clone_size: few
j_call: TRBJ1-2
d_call: .
v_call: TRBV12-3/TRBV12-4

cdr3_nt: TGTGCCAGTAGTATAAAAAGCAATCAGCCCCAGCATTTT
cdr3_aa: CASSIKSNQPQHF
clone_size: few
j_call: TRBJ1-5
d_call: .
v_call: TRBV19

cdr3_nt: TGCAGCGTTGAAGGACGCTTTGCAGATACGCAGTATTTT
cdr3_aa: CSVEGRFADTQYF
clone_size: many
j_call: TRBJ2-3
d_call: .
v_call: TRBV29-1